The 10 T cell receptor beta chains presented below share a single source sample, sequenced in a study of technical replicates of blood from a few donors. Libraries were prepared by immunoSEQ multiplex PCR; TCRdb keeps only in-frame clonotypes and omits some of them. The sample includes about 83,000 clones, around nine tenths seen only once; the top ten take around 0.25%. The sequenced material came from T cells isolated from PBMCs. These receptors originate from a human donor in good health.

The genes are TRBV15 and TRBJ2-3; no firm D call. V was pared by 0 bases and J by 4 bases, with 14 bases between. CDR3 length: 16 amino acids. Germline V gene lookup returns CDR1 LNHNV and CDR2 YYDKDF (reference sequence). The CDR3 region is CATSRDRVRISDTQYF. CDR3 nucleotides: TGTGCCACCAGCAGAGATCGGGTGCGGATCTCAGATACGCAGTATTTT.

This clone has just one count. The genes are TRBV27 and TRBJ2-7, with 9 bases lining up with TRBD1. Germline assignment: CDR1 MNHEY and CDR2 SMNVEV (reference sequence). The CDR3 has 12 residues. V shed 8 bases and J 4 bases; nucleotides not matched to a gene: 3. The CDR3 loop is CASRTGVYEQYF. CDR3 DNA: TGTGCCAGCCGGACAGGGGTTTACGAGCAGTACTTC.

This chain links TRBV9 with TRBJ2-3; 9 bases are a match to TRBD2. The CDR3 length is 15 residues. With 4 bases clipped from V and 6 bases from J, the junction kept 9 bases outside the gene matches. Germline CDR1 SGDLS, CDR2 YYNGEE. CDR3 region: CASSLWASGTDTQYF. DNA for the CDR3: TGTGCCAGCAGCCTTTGGGCTAGCGGGACGGATACGCAGTATTTT.

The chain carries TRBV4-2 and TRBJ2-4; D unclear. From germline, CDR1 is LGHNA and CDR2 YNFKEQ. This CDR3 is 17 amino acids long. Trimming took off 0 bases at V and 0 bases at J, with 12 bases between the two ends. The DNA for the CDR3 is TGTGCCAGCAGCCAAGAAATTGGCTCAGTAGCCAAAAACATTCAGTACTTC. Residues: CASSQEIGSVAKNIQYF.

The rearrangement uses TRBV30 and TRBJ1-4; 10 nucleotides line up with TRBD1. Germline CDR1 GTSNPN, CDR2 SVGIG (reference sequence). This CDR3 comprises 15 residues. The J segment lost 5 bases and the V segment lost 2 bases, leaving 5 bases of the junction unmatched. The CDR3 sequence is CAWSIQTGGNEKLFF. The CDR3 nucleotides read TGTGCCTGGAGTATCCAGACAGGGGGCAATGAAAAACTGTTTTTT.

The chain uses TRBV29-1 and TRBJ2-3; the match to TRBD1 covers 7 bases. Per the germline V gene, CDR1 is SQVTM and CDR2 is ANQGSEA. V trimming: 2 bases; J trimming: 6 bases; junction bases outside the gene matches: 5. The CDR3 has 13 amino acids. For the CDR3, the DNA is TGCAGCGTTGAACCACAGGGGTTGGATACGCAGTATTTT. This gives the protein CSVEPQGLDTQYF.

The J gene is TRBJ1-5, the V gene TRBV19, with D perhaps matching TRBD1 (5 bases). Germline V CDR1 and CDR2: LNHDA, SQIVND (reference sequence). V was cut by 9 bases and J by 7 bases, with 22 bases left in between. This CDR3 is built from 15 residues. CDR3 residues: CASDSGWALRQPQHF. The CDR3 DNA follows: TGTGCCAGCGACTCAGGGTGGGCCCTGAGGCAGCCCCAGCATTTT.

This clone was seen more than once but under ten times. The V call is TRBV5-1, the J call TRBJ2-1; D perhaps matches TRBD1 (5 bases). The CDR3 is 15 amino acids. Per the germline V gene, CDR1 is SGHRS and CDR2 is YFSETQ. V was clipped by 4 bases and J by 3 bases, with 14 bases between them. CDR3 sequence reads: CASSRSDSYYNEQFF. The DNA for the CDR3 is TGCGCCAGCAGCCGATCTGACAGCTACTACAATGAGCAGTTCTTC.

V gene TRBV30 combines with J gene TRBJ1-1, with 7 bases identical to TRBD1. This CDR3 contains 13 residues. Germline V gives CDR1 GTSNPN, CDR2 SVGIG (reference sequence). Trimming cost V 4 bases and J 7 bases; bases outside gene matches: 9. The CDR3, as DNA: TGTGCCTGGACCGCAGGGGGGTATTATGAAGCTTTCTTT. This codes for CAWTAGGYYEAFF.

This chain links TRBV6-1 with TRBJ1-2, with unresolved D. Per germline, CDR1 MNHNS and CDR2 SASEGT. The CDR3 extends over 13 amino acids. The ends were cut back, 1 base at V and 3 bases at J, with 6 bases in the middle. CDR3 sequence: CASSEGRDYGYTF. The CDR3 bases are TGTGCCAGCAGTGAAGGGAGGGACTATGGCTACACCTTC.